Listed below are T cell receptor beta chains from one sample, sequenced in a study of T cells in tuberculosis. Profiling relied on immunoSEQ multiplex PCR, and the TCRdb table lists in-frame clones only, not all of them. This table has roughly 41,000 clones, roughly 93% appearing once. Source material: PBMCs. These receptors were collected from a donor aged 10-29 years with latent tuberculosis or without tuberculosis infection. Some clones in this sample may be carry-over from other donors' samples. The CDR3 runs from the conserved cysteine through the conserved F or W. A D gene is named only where the DNA matches it firmly. Some rows mark clone size as missing; the rest say once, few, many or name a class of expanded clone.

TRBV5-5	15	-	-	TRBJ2-7	CASSLEVGSSYEQYF	TGTGCCAGCAGCTTGGAAGTCGGGAGCTCCTACGAGCAGTACTTC
TRBV9	15	-	-	TRBJ2-2	CASSVGQGGTGELFF	TGTGCCAGCAGCGTAGGACAGGGAGGTACCGGGGAGCTGTTTTTT
TRBV6-1	15	-	TRBD1	TRBJ1-2	CASSELQGADPYYTF	TGTGCCAGCAGTGAACTTCAGGGGGCCGACCCATATTACACCTTC
TRBV2	13	-	-	TRBJ1-2	CASSEQNNYGYTF	TGTGCCAGCAGTGAACAGAATAACTATGGCTACACCTTC
TRBV5-6	17	-	TRBD1	TRBJ1-1	CASSFGQVPFMNTEAFF	TGTGCCAGCAGCTTCGGACAGGTCCCCTTTATGAACACTGAAGCTTTCTTT
TRBV5-4	15	-	TRBD1	TRBJ1-2	CASTNGDRGFLGYTF	TGTGCCAGCACTAATGGGGACAGGGGCTTTCTAGGCTACACCTTC
TRBV4-3	13	once	TRBD2	TRBJ2-5	CASSQDGRETQYF	TGCGCCAGCAGCCAGGACGGGAGGGAGACCCAGTACTTC
TRBV7-2	15	-	TRBD1	TRBJ1-4	CASSPAGQGSEKLFF	TGTGCCAGCAGCCCAGCCGGACAGGGGTCTGAAAAACTGTTTTTT
TRBV6-5	14	once	-	TRBJ2-3	CASSYGGTLDTQYF	TGTGCCAGCAGTTATGGGGGGACCTTGGATACGCAGTATTTT
TRBV7-2	17	-	TRBD1	TRBJ2-2	CASNRRQGAILAGELFF	TGTGCCAGCAACCGAAGACAGGGGGCTATTCTAGCCGGGGAGCTGTTTTTT
TRBV2	14	-	TRBD1	TRBJ1-1	CASQKTGTATEAFF	TGTGCCAGCCAAAAGACAGGGACGGCCACTGAAGCTTTCTTT
TRBV2	16	-	TRBD2	TRBJ2-1	CASSEVDGGENNEQFF	TGTGCCAGCAGTGAAGTGGATGGGGGGGAAAACAATGAGCAGTTCTTC
TRBV7-9	13	-	-	TRBJ1-3	CASSLARGNTIYF	TGTGCCAGCAGCTTAGCGCGGGGAAACACCATATATTTT
TRBV5-1	16	-	TRBD1	TRBJ1-2	CASSSDRVDWDHGYTF	TGCGCCAGCAGCTCCGACAGGGTCGATTGGGACCATGGCTACACCTTC